This T cell receptor (beta chain) emerged from a study of blood T cell repertoires in COVID-19. Study background: Whether acute or convalescent, the COVID-19 samples came from the United States, Italy and Spain.

Study processing details: It was from reference gene primer amplification that nucleated cell counts were estimated. Assay: immunoSEQ multiplex PCR; the TCRdb copy retains only in-frame clones and omits some. That table gives V, J and clone size, and the DNA gave D and trimming. This table has some 240,000 clones, 80% to 85% appearing once. The CDR3 extends over 13 amino acids. Germline values: CDR1 LNHNV, CDR2 YYDKDF (reference sequence). The V gene lost 1 base and the J gene lost 7 bases, with 8 bases spanning the gap. The sequence was obtained from a woman aged 55 to 70 with active or convalescent COVID-19. The chain uses TRBV15 and TRBJ1-5, with a possible D match to TRBD1 (6 bases). Sequencing was carried out using peripheral blood. CDR3 residues: CATSRVGAQPQHF. The CDR3 nucleotides are TGTGCCACCAGCAGAGTGGGGGCGCAGCCCCAGCATTTT.